This T cell receptor (beta chain) was found in a study of shared clonotypes between healthy human individuals. Study-wide results and limits: Though the depth was large, rarefaction showed that sorted-subset sequencing was incomplete.

Nashville, Tennessee was home to all donors, who were Caucasian adults. Data came from immunoSEQ multiplex PCR; TCRdb stores just in-frame clones and leaves some out. Among 850,000 to 1,100,000 clones listed, around 77% were seen once. In the case of this clone: Its antigen is unknown.

Sequenced input: memory CD4+ T cells from PBMCs. Subset denoted: CD45RA-negative fraction. This TCR derives from a man between 18 and 35 years old in good health. Some clones in this sample may be carry-over from other donors' samples.

CDR3 DNA sequence: TGCGCCAGCAGCTTACCCCCTACGGGAGGCCCCGCCAGGACCCAGTACTTC. It codes for CASSLPPTGGPARTQYF. The rearrangement uses TRBV5-1 and TRBJ2-5, with 7 bases that match TRBD2. V dropped 2 bases and J dropped 7; count of bases not matched to a gene: 17. From germline, CDR1 is SGHRS and CDR2 YFSETQ. The CDR3 is 17 amino acids.